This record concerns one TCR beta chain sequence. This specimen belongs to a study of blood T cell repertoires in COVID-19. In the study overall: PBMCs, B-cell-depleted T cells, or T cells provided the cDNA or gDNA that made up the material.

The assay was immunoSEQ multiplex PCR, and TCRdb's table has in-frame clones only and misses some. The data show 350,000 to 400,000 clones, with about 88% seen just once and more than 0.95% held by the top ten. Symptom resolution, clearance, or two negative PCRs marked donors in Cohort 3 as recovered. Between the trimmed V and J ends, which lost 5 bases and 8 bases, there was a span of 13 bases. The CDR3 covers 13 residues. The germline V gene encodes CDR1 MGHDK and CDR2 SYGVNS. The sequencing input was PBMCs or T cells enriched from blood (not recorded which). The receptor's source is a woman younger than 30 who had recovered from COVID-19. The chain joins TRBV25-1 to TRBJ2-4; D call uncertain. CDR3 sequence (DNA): TGTGCCAGCAGTCTCCAGTCCCTGGACATTCAGTACTTC. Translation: CASSLQSLDIQYF.